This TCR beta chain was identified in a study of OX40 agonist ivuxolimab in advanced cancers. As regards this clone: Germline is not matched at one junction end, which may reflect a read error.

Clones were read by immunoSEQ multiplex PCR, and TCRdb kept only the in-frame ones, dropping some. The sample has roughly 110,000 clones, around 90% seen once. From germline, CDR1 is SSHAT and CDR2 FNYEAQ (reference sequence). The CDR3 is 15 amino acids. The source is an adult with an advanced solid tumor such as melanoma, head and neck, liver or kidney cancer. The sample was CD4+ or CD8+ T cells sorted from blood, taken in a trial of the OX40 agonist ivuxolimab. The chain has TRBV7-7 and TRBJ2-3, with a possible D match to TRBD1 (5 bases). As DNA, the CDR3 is TGTGCTAGCAGCTTAGGAGACAGCAGCACAGATACGCAGTATTTT. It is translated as CASSLGDSSTDTQYF.